Listed below are T cell receptor beta chains from one sample, sequenced in a study of blood T cell repertoires in COVID-19. Assay used: immunoSEQ multiplex PCR; TCRdb lists only in-frame clones, some missing. Among approximately 170,000 clones listed, about 80% were seen once. The sample comprised peripheral blood. These receptors came from a man between 65 and 80 years old with active or convalescent COVID-19. Both conserved end residues are part of each CDR3. Fields, in order: J gene, V gene, D gene, clone size, CDR3 DNA, CDR3 protein. A D gene is named only where the DNA matches it firmly. Size values are once, few and many counts, or a class for expanded clones, and some rows have none.

J gene: TRBJ1-2
V gene: TRBV12-3/TRBV12-4
D gene: TRBD1
clone size: -
CDR3 DNA: TGTGCCAGCAGTTACGGACAGGTTGGTGGCTACACCTTC
CDR3 protein: CASSYGQVGGYTF

J gene: TRBJ2-2
V gene: TRBV18
D gene: TRBD1
clone size: few
CDR3 DNA: TGTGCCAGCTCGGGGACAGTCGCCGGGGAGCTGTTTTTT
CDR3 protein: CASSGTVAGELFF

J gene: TRBJ1-4
V gene: TRBV7-2
D gene: TRBD1
clone size: -
CDR3 DNA: TGTGCCAGCACCTTGGACAGGGGTGATGAAAAACTGTTTTTT
CDR3 protein: CASTLDRGDEKLFF

J gene: TRBJ1-5
V gene: TRBV4-3
D gene: -
clone size: many
CDR3 DNA: TGCGCCAGCAGCCAAGCTCTACAGGGTTCTCGGCAGCCCCAGCATTTT
CDR3 protein: CASSQALQGSRQPQHF

J gene: TRBJ1-5
V gene: TRBV28
D gene: -
clone size: -
CDR3 DNA: TGTGCCAGCAGCCCCCTCCACTCGATAAATCAGCCCCAGCATTTT
CDR3 protein: CASSPLHSINQPQHF

J gene: TRBJ1-6
V gene: TRBV9
D gene: -
clone size: -
CDR3 DNA: TGTGCCAGCAGCGTACGGGATGCGAGTTCACCCCTCCACTTT
CDR3 protein: CASSVRDASSPLHF

J gene: TRBJ1-1
V gene: TRBV18
D gene: TRBD1
clone size: -
CDR3 DNA: TGTGCCAGCTCACCGGGACAGAGTAACACTGAAGCTTTCTTT
CDR3 protein: CASSPGQSNTEAFF

J gene: TRBJ1-5
V gene: TRBV19
D gene: -
clone size: few
CDR3 DNA: TGTGCCAGTAGTATCTTACTCCCGGGGCAGCCCCAGCATTTT
CDR3 protein: CASSILLPGQPQHF

J gene: TRBJ1-2
V gene: TRBV7-9
D gene: -
clone size: -
CDR3 DNA: TGTGCCAGCAGCTTAACTATGGCTAACTATGGCTACACCTTC
CDR3 protein: CASSLTMANYGYTF

J gene: TRBJ2-5
V gene: TRBV7-3
D gene: TRBD2
clone size: few
CDR3 DNA: TGTGCCAGCAGCTTAGGGACTAGCGGGAGACAGACCCAGTACTTC
CDR3 protein: CASSLGTSGRQTQYF

J gene: TRBJ1-4
V gene: TRBV27
D gene: TRBD1
clone size: -
CDR3 DNA: TGTGCCAGCACGGGACAGCCCCAAACCAATGAAAAACTGTTTTTT
CDR3 protein: CASTGQPQTNEKLFF

J gene: TRBJ2-5
V gene: TRBV14
D gene: -
clone size: -
CDR3 DNA: TGTGCCAGCAGCCAGGGGTCAGGGGGACTCGAGACCCAGTACTTC
CDR3 protein: CASSQGSGGLETQYF

J gene: TRBJ2-3
V gene: TRBV15
D gene: -
clone size: -
CDR3 DNA: TGTGCCACCAGCCTTAGGGGTCCTAGCACAGATACGCAGTATTTT
CDR3 protein: CATSLRGPSTDTQYF

J gene: TRBJ2-2
V gene: TRBV18
D gene: -
clone size: -
CDR3 DNA: TGTGCCAGCTCACCTGGGGACACTTCTATCCCCCGGGAGCTGTTTTTT
CDR3 protein: CASSPGDTSIPRELFF

J gene: TRBJ2-3
V gene: TRBV7-3
D gene: TRBD2
clone size: -
CDR3 DNA: TGTGCCAGCAGCTTACTTCCCGTAGCGGGGACAGATACGCAGTATTTT
CDR3 protein: CASSLLPVAGTDTQYF

J gene: TRBJ2-1
V gene: TRBV19
D gene: TRBD1
clone size: -
CDR3 DNA: TGTGCCAGTACCCTATCTGGGGACAGGGTGATCTACAATGAGCAGTTCTTC
CDR3 protein: CASTLSGDRVIYNEQFF

J gene: TRBJ1-2
V gene: TRBV20-1
D gene: -
clone size: -
CDR3 DNA: TGCAGTGCTAGTTCGGGGGTGGGTGGCTACACCTTC
CDR3 protein: CSASSGVGGYTF

J gene: TRBJ1-2
V gene: TRBV7-9
D gene: -
clone size: -
CDR3 DNA: TGTGCCAGCAGCCTCGGACAGTTCTATGGCTACACCTTC
CDR3 protein: CASSLGQFYGYTF

J gene: TRBJ2-1
V gene: TRBV6-5
D gene: -
clone size: -
CDR3 DNA: TGTGCCAGCAGGAGACTAGTGGGAAATTACAATGAGCAGTTCTTC
CDR3 protein: CASRRLVGNYNEQFF